The clone carrying this T cell receptor beta chain appeared once. Trimming cost V 4 bases and J 4 bases, with 14 bases left between them. This CDR3 has 15 residues. The germline V gene has CDR1 MNHEY and CDR2 SVGAGI. The record originates from a study of blood T cell repertoires in COVID-19. Methods used by the authors: From reference gene primer amplification, estimates of nucleated cell counts were derived. Sequencing was performed with immunoSEQ multiplex PCR; in TCRdb, only in-frame clones are kept and a portion is missing. That table furnishes V, J and clone size, whereas the DNA furnished D and trimming. The data contain more than 95,000 clones, 85% to 90% of them singletons.

The source is a man over 45 with acute or convalescent COVID-19. Material for sequencing was peripheral blood. This rearrangement joins TRBV6-5 to TRBJ2-1; a weak D match, TRBD1 (5 bases). For the CDR3, the DNA is TGTGCCAGCAGTTTTTACAGGCGCCTATACAATGAGCAGTTCTTC. Translation: CASSFYRRLYNEQFF.